A selection of T cell receptor beta chains follows, all from one sample in a study of T cell repertoires in cytomegalovirus infection. TCRdb analysed the reads with MiXCR anew, one entry per CDR3 protein. Among more than 90,000 distinct CDR3 sequences listed, around 9.1% were seen once. Antigen specificity for these receptors is unknown. The sequenced sample consisted of PBMCs, sequenced either directly or after in vitro stimulation (not recorded which). The receptors derive from a human donor in good health (CMV status not recorded). Some clones in this sample may be carry-over from other donors' samples. CDR3s include the opening cysteine and the closing phenylalanine or tryptophan. Fields, in order: J gene, D gene, clone size, V gene, CDR3 DNA, CDR3 protein. A D gene is named only where the DNA matches it firmly. Rows give clone size only sometimes, using once, few, many, or a class for an expanded clone.

TRBJ2-1 | TRBD2 | many | TRBV19 | TGTGCCAGTATTGGGAGGGGTTACTCCTACAATGAGCAGTTCTTC | CASIGRGYSYNEQFF
TRBJ2-7 | TRBD1 | many | TRBV28 | TGTGCCAGCAGTCACGGGGACAGGAGCTCCTACGAGCAGTACTTC | CASSHGDRSSYEQYF
TRBJ2-1 | TRBD2 | NA | TRBV7-9 | TGTGCCAGCAGCTTAATCCTAGCGGGAGGTGAGCAGTTCTTC | CASSLILAGGEQFF
TRBJ2-5 | NA | few | TRBV11-2 | TGTGCCAGCAGCTATGAAACCGCTGGCTCCCCCTCCCAAGAGACCCAGTACTTC | CASSYETAGSPSQETQYF
TRBJ1-5 | NA | few | TRBV11-2 | TGTGCCAGCAGTCCCGGGACTCGACAGCCCCAGCATTTT | CASSPGTRQPQHF
TRBJ1-2 | TRBD1 | many | TRBV12-3/TRBV12-4 | TGTGCCAGCAGTTCTCCGGGACAGGGGTCCTATGGCTACACCTTC | CASSSPGQGSYGYTF
TRBJ2-1 | NA | few | TRBV7-9 | TGTGCCAGCAGCTTAATTGGGAGCTCCCACAATGAGCAGTTCTTC | CASSLIGSSHNEQFF
TRBJ2-3 | TRBD1 | many | TRBV7-2 | TGTGCCAGCAGCTTAGGACAGGGAAGAGATACGCAGTATTTT | CASSLGQGRDTQYF
TRBJ1-1 | TRBD1 | many | TRBV11-3 | TGTGCCAGCAGCTCCCGACAGGGGACGAACACTGAAGCTTTCTTT | CASSSRQGTNTEAFF
TRBJ1-5 | NA | few | TRBV19 | TGTGCCAGTAGTTCGGGGGTGGCAAGCAATCAGCCCCAGCATTTT | CASSSGVASNQPQHF
TRBJ1-5 | TRBD1 | many | TRBV7-2 | TGTGCCAGCAGCCCCCGACAGGGAGGTCAGCCCCAGCATTTT | CASSPRQGGQPQHF
TRBJ1-1 | NA | once | TRBV9 | TGTGCAGCGGAAACTGAAGCTTTCTTT | CAAETEAFF
TRBJ1-1 | TRBD1 | many | TRBV7-4 | TGTGCCAGCAGCCCCTTAATCCCGACAGGGCCGGGCCCCCAGGGCACTGAAGCTTTCTTT | CASSPLIPTGPGPQGTEAFF
TRBJ2-2 | NA | NA | TRBV7-6 | TGTGCCAGCAGCCGGAACGGGGTTGGGGAGCTGTTTTTT | CASSRNGVGELFF
TRBJ2-2 | TRBD2 | many | TRBV5-4 | TGTGCCAGCAGCCGCGGACTAGCGGATAACACCGGGGAGCTGTTTTTT | CASSRGLADNTGELFF
TRBJ2-2 | TRBD2 | NA | TRBV20-1 | TGCAGTGCTTTCGTAGCGGGAGAAACCGGGGAGCTGTTTTTT | CSAFVAGETGELFF
TRBJ2-3 | TRBD2 | NA | TRBV28 | TGTGCCAGCAGTTCGAGCGGGACTAGCGGGACGTATACGCAGTATTTT | CASSSSGTSGTYTQYF
TRBJ1-2 | TRBD1 | many | TRBV7-9 | TGTGCCAGCAGCTTAGCGCTACAGGGGAGATCCTATGGCTACACCTTC | CASSLALQGRSYGYTF
TRBJ2-2 | TRBD2 | few | TRBV28 | TGTGCCAGCAGTTTCGCTCCTAGCGGTTACACCGGGGAGCTGTTTTTT | CASSFAPSGYTGELFF
TRBJ2-2 | TRBD2 | many | TRBV7-8 | TGTGCCACCGCGGGAGGGTGGACCGGGGAGCTGTTTTTT | CATAGGWTGELFF
TRBJ2-1 | TRBD2 | many | TRBV7-2 | TGTGCCAGCAGCGTAGGGACTAGCGGGAGGGTAAATGAGCAGTTCTTC | CASSVGTSGRVNEQFF
TRBJ2-7 | NA | many | TRBV7-2 | TGTGCCAGCAGTTATGGACGATACTACGAGCAGTACTTC | CASSYGRYYEQYF
TRBJ2-1 | NA | few | TRBV12-3/TRBV12-4 | TGTGCCAGCAGACTAGGGTTCAGCTCCTACAATGAGCAGTTCTTC | CASRLGFSSYNEQFF